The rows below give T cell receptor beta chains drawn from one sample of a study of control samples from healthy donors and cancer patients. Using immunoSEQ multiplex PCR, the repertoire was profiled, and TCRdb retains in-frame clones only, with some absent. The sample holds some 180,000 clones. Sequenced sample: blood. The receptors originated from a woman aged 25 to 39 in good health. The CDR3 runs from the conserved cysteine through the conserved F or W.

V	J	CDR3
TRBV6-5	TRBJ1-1	CASSYGFRGQGEAFF
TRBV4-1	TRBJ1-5	CASSQSGGNQPQHF
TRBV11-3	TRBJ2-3	CASSLGGGRTDTQYF
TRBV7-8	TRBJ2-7	CASKPRPGPATEQYF
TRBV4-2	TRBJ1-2	CASSQGRGYRDGYTF
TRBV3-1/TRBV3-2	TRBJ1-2	CASSQVSGVGYGYTF
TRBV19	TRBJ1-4	CASSIGQGADEKLFF
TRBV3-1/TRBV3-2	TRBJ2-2	CASSQEIPGHQTGELFF
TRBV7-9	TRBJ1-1	CASSSQGLEAFF
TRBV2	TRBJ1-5	CASSFRQGYNQPQHF
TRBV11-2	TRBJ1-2	CASSLIAGPYGYTF
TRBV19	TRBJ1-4	CASSVSGTGREKLFF
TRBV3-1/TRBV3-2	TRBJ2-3	CASAPRGRGDTQYF
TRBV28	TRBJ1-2	CASSSPQGLYGYTF
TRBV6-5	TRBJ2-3	CASSYGWEGGLDTQYF
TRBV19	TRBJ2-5	CASGMNRRTQYF
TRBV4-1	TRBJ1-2	CASSRVPRDRGGTYYGYTF
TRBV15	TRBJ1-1	CATSRQPQGTNTEAFF
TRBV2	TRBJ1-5	CASIAGEGSNQPQHF
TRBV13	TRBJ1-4	CASSPDRGSTNEKLFF
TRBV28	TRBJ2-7	CASSLLAGVVGYEQYF
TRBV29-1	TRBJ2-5	CGTGDRETQYF
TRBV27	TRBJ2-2	CASRKRGSGELFF
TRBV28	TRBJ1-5	CASSQGLGPNQPQHF
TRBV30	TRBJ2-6	CAWNLLGANVLTF
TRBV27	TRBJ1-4	CASSASYGTTGEKLFF
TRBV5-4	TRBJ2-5	CASSLQREETQYF
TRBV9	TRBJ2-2	CASSARGRQFGGELFF
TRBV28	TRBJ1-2	CASRPGVGLSYGYTF
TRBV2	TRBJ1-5	CASELQSNQPQHF
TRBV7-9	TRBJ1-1	CASSFYTGLNTEAFF
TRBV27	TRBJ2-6	CASSPGQGSPGANVLTF
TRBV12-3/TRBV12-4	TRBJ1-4	CASSYLNNEKLFF
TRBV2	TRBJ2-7	CASSRDSYEQYF
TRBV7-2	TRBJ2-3	CASSSGIEIPSTDTQYF
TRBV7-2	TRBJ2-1	CASSSRLGRNEQFF
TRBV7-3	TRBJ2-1	CASSPLAGGPDEQFF
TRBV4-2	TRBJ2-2	CASSQLTPGTTTGELFF
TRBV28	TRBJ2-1	CASSSPNGLRGGTNNEQFF
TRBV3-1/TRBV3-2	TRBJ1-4	CASSQVTGANEKLFF
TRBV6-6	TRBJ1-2	CASHRGDGYTF